This T cell receptor (beta chain) was identified during a study of blood T cell repertoires in COVID-19 (dated by TCRdb to the early 2020s). For context, the study as a whole: Samples covering the acute and convalescent phases of COVID-19 were provided by collaborators in the United States, Italy and Spain. The material from the prospective study consisted of cDNA or gDNA derived from T cells, B-cell-depleted T cells, or PBMCs. The dataset comprised deeply sampled blood TCRbeta repertoires from subjects exposed to, actively infected with, or recovered from COVID-19. A freely available public database, intended as a resource for researchers studying the immune response to SARS-CoV-2, is where the repertoires were released. Samples were obtained from the ongoing ImmuneRACE study (first 160 participants) and from 1,254 subjects provided by 6 global collaborators. Nearly every sample came with metadata listing a de-identified subject ID, COVID-19 status, age in years and sex. Where available, HLA class I and class II types were obtained from metadata supplied by the sample provider rather than from assay-based typing.

On this clone: Its antigen has not been determined. No much larger clone exists at a distance of one base, and base qualities are not known.

Points the paper makes about the study in general: The quantity of clinical and demographic metadata differed by source and by participant and was supplied without curation.

TCRbeta CDR3 regions were amplified from genomic DNA by means of the immunoSEQ Assay, a bias-controlled multiplex PCR. The original pipeline was this. Within the assay, amplification of reference gene primers was used to estimate how many nucleated cells each sample contained. To quantify the absolute abundance of each unique TCRbeta CDR3 rearrangement, sequence reads were collapsed and filtered. For each sample, productive Simpson clonality was calculated as the square root of Simpson's diversity index over productive rearrangements. The table comes from immuneACCESS by way of TCRdb, which keeps in-frame sequences with V and J called. Part of the clones is missing from these tables; in studies checked, under half for an unresolved V gene and the rest for unknown reasons. That table is the source of V, J and clone size, and D and trimming were worked out from the DNA. Present in this sample are around 100,000 clones, approximately 84% of which were seen just once. The top ten hold about 2% of the sample.

From the germline V gene, CDR1 is LGHNA and CDR2 is YNFKEQ. V is cut back by 4 bases and J by 7 bases, with 14 bases in the junction unmatched. The CDR3, from cysteine to phenylalanine, totals 16 residues. Of all the DNA, just the CDR3 is kept, 48 bases in frame from base 1. The collaborating institutions used their own protocols to collect whole blood in K2EDTA tubes. For TCRbeta analysis, collaborators shipped samples in one of three forms: frozen whole blood, isolated PBMCs, or DNA extracted from either of those sample types. Sequenced input: peripheral blood. The sequence was obtained from a human donor in a cohort sampled during active COVID-19. The chain couples TRBV4-2 to TRBJ2-7, with 9 bases in between that match TRBD2. The sequenced DNA: TGTGCCAGCAGCCCGCTCGACCGCGGGAGGGCGGGAGAGCAGTACTTC. The encoded protein is CASSPLDRGRAGEQYF.